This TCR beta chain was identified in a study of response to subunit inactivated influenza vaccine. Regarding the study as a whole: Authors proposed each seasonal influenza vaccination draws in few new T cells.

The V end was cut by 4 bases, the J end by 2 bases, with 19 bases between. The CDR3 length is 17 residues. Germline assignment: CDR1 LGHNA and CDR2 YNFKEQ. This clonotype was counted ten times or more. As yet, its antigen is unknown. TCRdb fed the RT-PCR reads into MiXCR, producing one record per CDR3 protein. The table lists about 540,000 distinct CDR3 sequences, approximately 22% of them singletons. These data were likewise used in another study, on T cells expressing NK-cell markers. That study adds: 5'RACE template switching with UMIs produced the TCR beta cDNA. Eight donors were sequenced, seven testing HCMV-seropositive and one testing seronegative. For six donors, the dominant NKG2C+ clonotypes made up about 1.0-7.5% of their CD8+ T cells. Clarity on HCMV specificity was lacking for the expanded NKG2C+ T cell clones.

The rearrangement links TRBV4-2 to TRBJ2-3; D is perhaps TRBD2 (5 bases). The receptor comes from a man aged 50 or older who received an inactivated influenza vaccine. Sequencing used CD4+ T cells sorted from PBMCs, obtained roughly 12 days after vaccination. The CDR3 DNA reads TGTGCCAGCAGCCGACACCGGGAACCCGATCCCACAGATACGCAGTATTTT. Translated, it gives CASSRHREPDPTDTQYF.